Only a few counts were recorded for the clone carrying this T cell receptor beta chain. Its matching antigen is unknown. The sample comes from a study of a mutant IDH1 vaccine in newly diagnosed glioma. Study overall: Following radiotherapy alone, or alongside temozolomide cycles, vaccination was started after an interval of 4-6 weeks. Most patients had received both radiotherapy and temozolomide, the prior options being radiotherapy, temozolomide, or both. General study points: No link was apparently found between pseudoprogression and changes in top peripheral T cell clonotypes. Among patients, around 93% showed immune responses induced by the vaccine.

Time point: week 23, last vaccination. The investigators gave 300 ug of mutant IDH1 20-mer peptide in each vaccine dose, together with topical imiquimod. The method was immunoSEQ multiplex PCR; TCRdb's version includes in-frame clones alone and lacks a portion of them. The table has 40,000 to 45,000 clones, approximately 72% seen once. The CDR3 consists of 15 residues. V was clipped by 2 bases and J by 7 bases, with 15 bases between them. The V gene's germline CDR1 is MGHRA and CDR2 YSYEKL. The TCR was taken from a man aged 45-65 years with glioma. The sequencing here drew on PBMCs, taken from a glioma patient whose treatment included an IDH1 peptide vaccine. The chain joins TRBV4-1 to TRBJ1-5, with D possibly TRBD1 on 5 matching bases. The CDR3 region is CASSQFQGTEQPQHF. Written as DNA, the CDR3 is TGCGCCAGCAGCCAATTCCAGGGAACGGAACAGCCCCAGCATTTT.